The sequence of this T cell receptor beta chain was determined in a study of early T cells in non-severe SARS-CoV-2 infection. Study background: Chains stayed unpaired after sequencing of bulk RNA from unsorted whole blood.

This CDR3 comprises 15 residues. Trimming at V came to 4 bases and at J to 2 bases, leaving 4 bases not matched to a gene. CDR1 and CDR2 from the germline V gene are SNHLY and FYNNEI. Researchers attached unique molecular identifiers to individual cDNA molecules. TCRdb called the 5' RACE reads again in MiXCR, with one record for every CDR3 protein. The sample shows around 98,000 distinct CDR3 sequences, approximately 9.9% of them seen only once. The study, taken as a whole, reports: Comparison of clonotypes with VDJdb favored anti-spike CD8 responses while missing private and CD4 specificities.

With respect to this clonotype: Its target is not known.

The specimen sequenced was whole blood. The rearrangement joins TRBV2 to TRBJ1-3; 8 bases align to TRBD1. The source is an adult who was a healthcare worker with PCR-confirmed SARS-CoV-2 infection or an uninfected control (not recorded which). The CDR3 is CASSGYRGTGNTIYF. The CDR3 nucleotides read TGTGCCAGCAGTGGATACAGGGGGACTGGAAACACCATATATTTT.